Listed below are T cell receptor beta chains from one sample, sequenced in a study of blood T cell repertoires in COVID-19. Measured with immunoSEQ multiplex PCR; TCRdb has only the in-frame clones, and not every one. Altogether more than 95,000 clones are present, about 74% being singletons, with the ten largest covering about 6%. Sequencing input: peripheral blood. Receptors were obtained from an elderly man with COVID-19, enrolled during active disease. The CDR3 runs from the conserved cysteine through the conserved F or W. The order of the fields is J gene, clone size, D gene, V gene, CDR3 DNA, CDR3 protein. The D gene is left open where the match is weak. Size tells how often a clone was seen (once, few, many) or the class of an expanded clone, and some rows leave it out.

j_gene: TRBJ2-3
abundance: -
d_gene: -
v_gene: TRBV27
CDR3nt: TGTGCCAGCAGTTTATATGGCGGGACAGTAGTCACAGATACGCAGTATTTT
CDR3aa: CASSLYGGTVVTDTQYF

j_gene: TRBJ1-1
abundance: -
d_gene: -
v_gene: TRBV28
CDR3nt: TGTGCCATTTCGGTCGGGGGTGTGTACACTGAAGCTTTCTTT
CDR3aa: CAISVGGVYTEAFF

j_gene: TRBJ1-1
abundance: -
d_gene: -
v_gene: TRBV5-4
CDR3nt: TGTGCCAGCAGCTTGTCAGGAGGGGGGGATCACACTGAAGCTTTCTTT
CDR3aa: CASSLSGGGDHTEAFF

j_gene: TRBJ2-7
abundance: -
d_gene: TRBD2
v_gene: TRBV6-2/TRBV6-3
CDR3nt: TGTGCCAGCAGCCAACGTTGGACTAGCGCCTACGAGCAGTACTTC
CDR3aa: CASSQRWTSAYEQYF

j_gene: TRBJ1-1
abundance: -
d_gene: TRBD1
v_gene: TRBV24-1
CDR3nt: TGTGCCACCAGTGAAACGCCGGGACAGGGGTACACTGAAGCTTTCTTT
CDR3aa: CATSETPGQGYTEAFF

j_gene: TRBJ1-1
abundance: once
d_gene: TRBD1
v_gene: TRBV6-5
CDR3nt: TGTGCCAGCAGTTCCCGGACAGGGATGAACACTGAAGCTTTCTTT
CDR3aa: CASSSRTGMNTEAFF

j_gene: TRBJ2-1
abundance: -
d_gene: -
v_gene: TRBV9
CDR3nt: TGTGCCAGCAGCGTAGGGGGGACTGGCCACAATGAGCAGTTCTTC
CDR3aa: CASSVGGTGHNEQFF

j_gene: TRBJ2-3
abundance: -
d_gene: -
v_gene: TRBV2
CDR3nt: TGTGCCAGCAGTGGGCTAGGCCAGACAGATACGCAGTATTTT
CDR3aa: CASSGLGQTDTQYF

j_gene: TRBJ2-2
abundance: once
d_gene: -
v_gene: TRBV6-2/TRBV6-3
CDR3nt: TGTGCCAGCAGTTGGGACGGGAGAAACACCGGGGAGCTGTTTTTT
CDR3aa: CASSWDGRNTGELFF

j_gene: TRBJ2-7
abundance: -
d_gene: -
v_gene: TRBV4-2
CDR3nt: TGTGCCAGCAGCCCCTGGACTGCCTACGAGCAGTACTTC
CDR3aa: CASSPWTAYEQYF

j_gene: TRBJ2-7
abundance: -
d_gene: -
v_gene: TRBV29-1
CDR3nt: TGCAGCGTTGCACAGGGAGATACGGCTGGGTACGAGCAGTACTTC
CDR3aa: CSVAQGDTAGYEQYF

j_gene: TRBJ1-1
abundance: -
d_gene: TRBD1
v_gene: TRBV6-5
CDR3nt: TGTGCCAGCATCGTCCGGGACAGGGACACTGAAGCTTTCTTT
CDR3aa: CASIVRDRDTEAFF

j_gene: TRBJ1-1
abundance: -
d_gene: TRBD1
v_gene: TRBV6-5
CDR3nt: TGTGCCAGCAGTTACAGACAGGGGGCGAAGACTGAAGCTTTCTTT
CDR3aa: CASSYRQGAKTEAFF

j_gene: TRBJ1-4
abundance: -
d_gene: TRBD1
v_gene: TRBV2
CDR3nt: TGTGCCAGCAGCTGGGACAGGGAGAATGAAAAACTGTTTTTT
CDR3aa: CASSWDRENEKLFF

j_gene: TRBJ1-2
abundance: few
d_gene: -
v_gene: TRBV21-1
CDR3nt: TGTGCCAGCAGCAGTTACGAGGACTATGGCTACACCTTC
CDR3aa: CASSSYEDYGYTF

j_gene: TRBJ2-2
abundance: -
d_gene: -
v_gene: TRBV4-3
CDR3nt: TGCGCCAGCAGCCAAGATCCCAGGGGAGGGACCGGGGAGCTGTTTTTT
CDR3aa: CASSQDPRGGTGELFF

j_gene: TRBJ2-3
abundance: -
d_gene: -
v_gene: TRBV11-2
CDR3nt: TGTGCCAGCAGCCACATGACAGATACGCAGTATTTT
CDR3aa: CASSHMTDTQYF

j_gene: TRBJ2-1
abundance: -
d_gene: -
v_gene: TRBV9
CDR3nt: TGTGCCAGCAGCGTAGATCACGGTGAGCAGTTCTTC
CDR3aa: CASSVDHGEQFF

j_gene: TRBJ2-3
abundance: -
d_gene: TRBD2
v_gene: TRBV5-1
CDR3nt: TGCGCCAGCAGCTTGGCCGGGACTAGCGGGATGGATACGCAGTATTTT
CDR3aa: CASSLAGTSGMDTQYF

j_gene: TRBJ2-7
abundance: -
d_gene: TRBD2
v_gene: TRBV4-2
CDR3nt: TGTGCCAGCAGCGTGGGGACTAGCGGGAGGCCGGCCTACGAGCAGTACTTC
CDR3aa: CASSVGTSGRPAYEQYF

j_gene: TRBJ2-1
abundance: -
d_gene: -
v_gene: TRBV6-1
CDR3nt: TGTGCCAGCAGTGAAGAGATCGGGCAGGGCAATGAGCAGTTCTTC
CDR3aa: CASSEEIGQGNEQFF

j_gene: TRBJ1-1
abundance: -
d_gene: TRBD1
v_gene: TRBV18
CDR3nt: TGTGCCAGCTCACCCCCCGGGACAGGGCTTCGAGGAGCTTTCTTT
CDR3aa: CASSPPGTGLRGAFF

j_gene: TRBJ2-2
abundance: -
d_gene: TRBD2
v_gene: TRBV7-9
CDR3nt: TGTGCCAGCAGTCGACTAGCGGGAAACACCGGGGAGCTGTTTTTT
CDR3aa: CASSRLAGNTGELFF

j_gene: TRBJ2-3
abundance: -
d_gene: -
v_gene: TRBV11-2
CDR3nt: TGTGCCAGCAGCTTAGTCGTGGATACGCAGTATTTT
CDR3aa: CASSLVVDTQYF

j_gene: TRBJ2-3
abundance: -
d_gene: TRBD2
v_gene: TRBV2
CDR3nt: TGTGCCAGCAGTGGGGGGGCTAGCGGGAGTACAGATACGCAGTATTTT
CDR3aa: CASSGGASGSTDTQYF

j_gene: TRBJ2-3
abundance: -
d_gene: -
v_gene: TRBV11-3
CDR3nt: TGTGCCAGCAGCTTAGGGTCTAGCGAGGATACGCAGTATTTT
CDR3aa: CASSLGSSEDTQYF

j_gene: TRBJ2-7
abundance: -
d_gene: -
v_gene: TRBV7-2
CDR3nt: TGTGCCAGCAGCCGGGGTGAGAATCGATTCTACGAGCAGTACTTC
CDR3aa: CASSRGENRFYEQYF

j_gene: TRBJ1-5
abundance: -
d_gene: TRBD1
v_gene: TRBV6-6
CDR3nt: TGTGCCAGCAGCCTCGGACAGGGACCCCAGCCCCAGCATTTT
CDR3aa: CASSLGQGPQPQHF

j_gene: TRBJ2-3
abundance: -
d_gene: TRBD2
v_gene: TRBV11-2
CDR3nt: TGTGCCAGCAGCCTGACACTAGCGGGACCTAACACAGATACGCAGTATTTT
CDR3aa: CASSLTLAGPNTDTQYF

j_gene: TRBJ1-6
abundance: -
d_gene: TRBD1
v_gene: TRBV9
CDR3nt: TGTGCCAGCAGCGACCGGGACAGATCTAATTCACCCCTCCACTTT
CDR3aa: CASSDRDRSNSPLHF

j_gene: TRBJ1-2
abundance: -
d_gene: -
v_gene: TRBV13
CDR3nt: TGTGCCAGCAGCAGGCGGGGAGGGGGCTACACCTTC
CDR3aa: CASSRRGGGYTF

j_gene: TRBJ2-7
abundance: -
d_gene: -
v_gene: TRBV12-1
CDR3nt: TGTGCCAGCAGCTTTGGCAACGGGAGGGCCAAGAGTTACGAGCAGTACTTC
CDR3aa: CASSFGNGRAKSYEQYF

j_gene: TRBJ2-7
abundance: -
d_gene: TRBD2
v_gene: TRBV5-1
CDR3nt: TGCGCCAGCAGCACGGAAGGGGGACTAGCGGACCTCTACGAGCAGTACTTC
CDR3aa: CASSTEGGLADLYEQYF

j_gene: TRBJ1-2
abundance: -
d_gene: -
v_gene: TRBV19
CDR3nt: TGTGCCAGCACACAGGGTCGCCTTGGCTACACCTTC
CDR3aa: CASTQGRLGYTF

j_gene: TRBJ2-2
abundance: -
d_gene: TRBD2
v_gene: TRBV9
CDR3nt: TGTGCCAGCAGCGTAGTGGCTAGCGGGGGTCCTTTCACCGGGGAGCTGTTTTTT
CDR3aa: CASSVVASGGPFTGELFF

j_gene: TRBJ1-5
abundance: -
d_gene: TRBD1
v_gene: TRBV3-1/TRBV3-2
CDR3nt: TGTGCCAGCAGCCAAGATACAACAGGGGGTCAGCCCCAGCATTTT
CDR3aa: CASSQDTTGGQPQHF

j_gene: TRBJ2-2
abundance: -
d_gene: TRBD1
v_gene: TRBV23-1
CDR3nt: TGCGCCAGCAGTCAATCAGCAGGGGGAAACACCGGGGAGCTGTTTTTT
CDR3aa: CASSQSAGGNTGELFF

j_gene: TRBJ2-1
abundance: once
d_gene: TRBD2
v_gene: TRBV13
CDR3nt: TGTGCCAGCACCCCGGGTAGCGGGGGTGTCGATGAGCAGTTCTTC
CDR3aa: CASTPGSGGVDEQFF

j_gene: TRBJ1-2
abundance: once
d_gene: TRBD1
v_gene: TRBV5-4
CDR3nt: TGTGCCAGCAGCTTATCACAGGGGGGAAATGGCTACACCTTC
CDR3aa: CASSLSQGGNGYTF

j_gene: TRBJ2-4
abundance: -
d_gene: TRBD2
v_gene: TRBV9
CDR3nt: TGTGCCAGCAGCGTAGACGGGAGGGACAAAAACATTCAGTACTTC
CDR3aa: CASSVDGRDKNIQYF

j_gene: TRBJ1-4
abundance: -
d_gene: TRBD1
v_gene: TRBV24-1
CDR3nt: TGTGCCACCAGTGACCCGGGACAGGGAGGTGAAAAACTGTTTTTT
CDR3aa: CATSDPGQGGEKLFF

j_gene: TRBJ2-3
abundance: many
d_gene: TRBD1
v_gene: TRBV27
CDR3nt: TGTGCCAGCAGTATAGACAGGGGGCGGCTCAATTTT
CDR3aa: CASSIDRGRLNF

j_gene: TRBJ2-2
abundance: -
d_gene: -
v_gene: TRBV19
CDR3nt: TGTGCCAGTAGTATATCATCGGGGGCCGGGGAGCTGTTTTTT
CDR3aa: CASSISSGAGELFF

j_gene: TRBJ1-6
abundance: -
d_gene: -
v_gene: TRBV6-6
CDR3nt: TGTGCCAGCAGGACAGATTACTCCTCCTATAATTCACCCCTCCACTTT
CDR3aa: CASRTDYSSYNSPLHF